The clone carrying this T cell receptor (beta chain) was picked up many times. Its target is not known. The germline gives CDR1 SGHVS, CDR2 FQNEAQ. This CDR3 region has 14 residues. The V end lost 5 bases, the J end lost 3 bases, and 14 bases lay between the germline ends. Universal primer sites and UMIs were introduced during 5'RACE template-switching synthesis of TCR cDNA. Via MiXCR, TCRdb re-called the 5' RACE reads, giving one row per CDR3 protein. This table holds 80,000 to 100,000 distinct CDR3 sequences, 5.8% found once. The data are from a study of T cells after yellow fever vaccination. Study-level points and caveats: Contaminating bulk clonotypes could be abundant in FACS-sorted repertoires. Re-detected after boosting: most primary clones, 96% of CD4 and under 90% of CD8.

The TCR originated in a man aged 18 to 30 who received the YFV17D yellow fever vaccine. The sample here was CD8+ T cells sorted from PBMCs, taken 10 days after the yellow fever booster vaccination. The chain uses TRBV7-8 and TRBJ2-7; D possibly corresponds to TRBD2 (5 bases). CDR3 sequence: CASSASDLFYEQYF. The CDR3 region has the DNA TGTGCCAGCAGCGCCTCGGACTTGTTCTACGAGCAGTACTTC.